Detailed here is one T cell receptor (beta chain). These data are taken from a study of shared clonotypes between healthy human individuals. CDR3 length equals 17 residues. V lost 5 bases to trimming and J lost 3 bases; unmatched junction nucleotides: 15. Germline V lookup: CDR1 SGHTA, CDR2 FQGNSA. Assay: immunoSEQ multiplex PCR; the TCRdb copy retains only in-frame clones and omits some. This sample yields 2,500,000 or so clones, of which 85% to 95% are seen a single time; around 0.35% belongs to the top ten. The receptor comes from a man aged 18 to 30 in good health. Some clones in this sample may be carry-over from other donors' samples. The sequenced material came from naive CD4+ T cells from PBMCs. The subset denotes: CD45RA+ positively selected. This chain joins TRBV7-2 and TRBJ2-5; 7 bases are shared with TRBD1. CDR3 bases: TGTGCCAGCAGCCCTAGAAGGGGACAGCTTAGAAAAGAGACCCAGTACTTC. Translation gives CASSPRRGQLRKETQYF. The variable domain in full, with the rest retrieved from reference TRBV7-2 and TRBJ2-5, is GAGVSQSPSNKVTEKGKDVELRCDPISGHTALYWYRQSLGQGLEFLIYFQGNSAPDKSGLPSDRFSAERTGGSVSTLTIQRTQQEDSAVYLCASSPRRGQLRKETQYFGPGTRLLVL.